These 17 T cell receptor beta chains share one sample of origin, sequenced in a study of human T cells and chemical hapten exposure. Time point: patch test 1, 2 weeks after DPC sensitization. Treatment in this sample: therapeutic diphenylcyclopropenone sensitization with weekly scalp DPC. TCRdb independently ran MiXCR on the RACE reads; one entry per CDR3 protein. The sample records 350,000 or so distinct CDR3 sequences, roughly 6.9% being singletons. The specimen was whole blood, collected in connection with sensitization to the hapten diphenylcyclopropenone (DPC). The origin of the receptors is a woman between 18 and 30 years old with alopecia areata. Some clones in this sample may be carry-over from other donors' samples.

V is TRBV7-3 and J is TRBJ2-1; 10 bases line up with TRBD2. From germline, CDR1 is SGHTA and CDR2 FQGTGA. CDR3 size: 16 residues. The J segment lost 8 bases and the V segment lost 5 bases, leaving 12 bases of the junction unmatched. CDR3 loop: CASSVLAGGSIDEQFF. The CDR3 DNA sequence: TGTGCCAGCAGCGTCTTAGCGGGGGGTTCTATAGATGAGCAGTTCTTC.

Comments on this clonotype: The junction differs from germline at one of its ends, possibly a read error. The CDR3 sequence: CAGSPPGLNTEAFF. The CDR3 nucleotides are TGTGCCGGCTCACCACCGGGCCTAAACACTGAAGCTTTCTTT. This sequence joins TRBV18 and TRBJ1-1; D is unclear. The CDR3 runs to 14 residues. Per the germline V gene, CDR1 is KGHSH and CDR2 is LQKENI.

The V and J genes are TRBV11-2 and TRBJ2-5; TRBD1 aligns across 8 bases. Germline CDR1 reads SGHAT; CDR2 reads FQNNGV. CDR3 length equals 14 residues. Unmatched junction bases numbered 5, after V lost 4 bases and J lost 4 bases. The CDR3 is CASSSWTGRETQYF. The CDR3 DNA reads as TGTGCCAGCAGCTCGTGGACAGGGAGAGAGACCCAGTACTTC.

V gene TRBV12-5 combines with J gene TRBJ1-2; TRBD1 matches 8 bases. Unmatched junction bases numbered 12, after V lost 6 bases and J lost 0 bases. Germline values: CDR1 LGHNT, CDR2 FRNRAP. The CDR3 loop spans 17 amino acids. The CDR3 spells CASGNTQNRGTNYGYTF. CDR3 nucleotide sequence: TGTGCTAGTGGAAATACACAGAACAGGGGGACTAACTATGGCTACACCTTC.

The V and J genes are TRBV7-3 and TRBJ1-1; 7 nucleotides align to TRBD1. Germline CDR1 and CDR2: SGHTA and FQGTGA. Losses at the gene ends were 2 bases for V and 4 bases for J; bases not matched to a gene: 1. The CDR3 consists of 13 residues. The CDR3 DNA is TGTGCCAGCAGCTTATACAGGGGCACTGAAGCTTTCTTT. This translates into CASSLYRGTEAFF.

The J gene is TRBJ2-7, the V gene TRBV3-1; D may be TRBD1 (6 bases). Deletions cut 2 bases from V and 3 bases from J, with 11 bases between. Germline V gene lookup returns CDR1 LGHDT and CDR2 YNNKEL (reference sequence). This CDR3 is 14 amino acids long. CDR3 DNA sequence: TGTGCCAGCAGCCAACCGACAGGCTACTACGAGCAGTACTTC. It codes for CASSQPTGYYEQYF.

This clonotype was detected only a few times. The J gene is TRBJ1-2, the V gene TRBV12-3 or TRBV12-4; D is perhaps TRBD1 (5 bases). V was shortened by 11 bases and J by 7 bases, with 14 bases between the two germline ends. The CDR3 is made up of 11 amino acids. CDR3 in amino acids: CAAGRGSGYTF. The CDR3 DNA sequence: TGTGCCGCTGGGAGGGGATCTGGCTACACCTTC.

This clonotype was seen ten or more times. This chain uses TRBV6-5 with TRBJ2-7, with 7 bases matching TRBD1. This CDR3 has 16 residues. The germline CDR1 and CDR2 sequences are MNHEY and SVGAGI. The V and J ends lost 0 bases and 3 bases, in that order; junction bases with no gene match: 8. CDR3 sequence: CASSYSRGGGFYEQYF. The CDR3, as DNA: TGTGCCAGCAGTTACTCGAGAGGGGGCGGCTTCTACGAGCAGTACTTC.

Concerning this clonotype itself: Here the CDR3 omits its conserved ending phenylalanine or tryptophan, so a read error is the likely source. The chain employs TRBV6-2 or TRBV6-3 and TRBJ2-7; 8 positions match TRBD1. Germline trimming cut 7 bases from V and 6 bases from J; bases unmatched to any gene: 8. The CDR3 has 13 residues. CDR1 and CDR2 from the germline V gene are MNHEY and SVGEGT. The CDR3 nucleotides read TGTGCCAGCACTTTCGACAGGGGAACCGAGCAGTACTTA. Translating gives CASTFDRGTEQYL.

This clonotype was seen a handful of times. The chain employs TRBV4-3 and TRBJ2-2; D perhaps matches TRBD2 (6 bases). Germline assignment: CDR1 LGHNA and CDR2 YSLEER. The CDR3 totals 17 residues. Trimming cost V 0 bases and J 4 bases, with 15 bases left between them. The CDR3 loop is CASSQESPGVLTGELFF. DNA of the CDR3: TGCGCCAGCAGCCAAGAAAGCCCGGGGGTCCTCACCGGGGAGCTGTTTTTT.

This clonotype was recorded many times. This chain joins TRBV7-9 and TRBJ2-1; D is undetermined. The CDR3 extends over 14 amino acids. Germline V gene data show CDR1 as SEHNR and CDR2 as FQNEAQ (reference sequence). V was cut by 1 base and J by 2 bases, with 6 bases left in between. The CDR3 spells CASSLDGAYNEQFF. DNA for the CDR3: TGTGCCAGCAGCTTAGACGGAGCCTACAATGAGCAGTTCTTC.

In this sample, this clonotype turned up many times. The chain has TRBV12-3 or TRBV12-4 and TRBJ2-1, with D possibly TRBD1 on 6 matching bases. V shed 5 bases and J shed 7 bases, with 24 bases lying between them. This CDR3 has 17 residues. The CDR3 is CASSPTSGQAGFNEQFF. CDR3 nucleotides: TGTGCCAGCAGTCCAACCTCGGGACAAGCAGGCTTTAATGAGCAGTTCTTC.

This clonotype appeared a few times. The chain recombines TRBV13 with TRBJ2-7; TRBD1 or TRBD2 may be the D gene (5 bases each). Germline V lookup: CDR1 PRHDT, CDR2 FYEKMQ (reference sequence). This CDR3 region has 14 residues. V was trimmed by 5 bases and J by 7 bases, leaving 18 bases between them. The CDR3 loop is CASSNVRGREEQYF. The DNA for the CDR3 is TGTGCCAGCAGCAACGTACGGGGACGAGAAGAGCAGTACTTC. The whole variable domain, filled in from reference TRBV13 and TRBJ2-7, reads AAGVIQSPRHLIKEKRETATLKCYPIPRHDTVYWYQQGPGQDPQFLISFYEKMQSDKGSIPDRFSAQQFSDYHSELNMSSLELGDSALYFCASSNVRGREEQYFGPGTRLTVT.

This clonotype appeared a few times. The chain couples TRBV5-1 to TRBJ2-1; 9 bases are shared with TRBD2. Trimming removed 2 bases from V and 7 bases from J; junction bases left unmatched: 10. This CDR3 has 16 residues. Germline V gene lookup returns CDR1 SGHRS and CDR2 YFSETQ. The CDR3 sequence: CASSFEAAGGTNEQFF. The CDR3, as DNA: TGCGCCAGCAGCTTCGAGGCAGCGGGGGGCACTAATGAGCAGTTCTTC.

This rearrangement joins TRBV10-3 to TRBJ2-3, with 10 bases aligning to TRBD1. With V trimmed by 4 bases and J by 5 bases, 6 bases remained unmatched. This CDR3 contains 15 residues. Germline V gene lookup returns CDR1 ENHRY and CDR2 SYGVKD. This chain's CDR3 is CAISGQGAVRDTQYF. In nucleotides, the CDR3 is TGTGCCATCAGTGGACAGGGGGCGGTTCGAGATACGCAGTATTTT.

In nucleotides, the CDR3 is TGTGCCACCAGGACAGGGTTCAATGAAAAACTGTTTTTT. Its protein is CATRTGFNEKLFF. The chain uses TRBV19 and TRBJ1-4; 8 positions match TRBD1. CDR1 LNHDA and CDR2 SQIVND come from the germline V gene (reference sequence). This CDR3 is 13 amino acids long. With V trimmed by 10 bases and J by 5 bases, 6 bases remained unmatched.

This clonotype has at least ten counts. The CDR3 nucleotides are TGTGCCAGCAGTCAGGACCCGGGGGGCTTTGAGCAGTTCTTC. It is translated as CASSQDPGGFEQFF. This chain links TRBV6-4 with TRBJ2-1; TRBD2 might be the D (7 bases). The CDR3 contains 14 residues. From germline, CDR1 is MRHNA and CDR2 SNTAGT. V lost 5 bases and J lost 9, with 17 bases in between.